What follows are 25 T cell receptor beta chains derived from one specimen sequenced in a study of human T cells and chemical hapten exposure. Each CDR3 protein is one row after TCRdb ran MiXCR on the RACE reads. The top ten hold around 3.6% of the sample, which has over 70,000 distinct CDR3 sequences, around 8.8% seen once. Time point: patch test 2, 6 weeks after DPC sensitization. Treatment in this sample: therapeutic diphenylcyclopropenone sensitization with weekly scalp DPC. The starting material was whole blood, obtained in connection with sensitization to the hapten diphenylcyclopropenone (DPC). Receptors were obtained from a woman aged 45-65 years with alopecia areata. Some clones in this sample may be carry-over from other donors' samples.

The CDR3 DNA is TGTGCCAGCAGTTTATCGGGGGACAGGGGCGCCCGCTACGAGCAGTACTTC. Translating it yields CASSLSGDRGARYEQYF. This chain joins TRBV27 and TRBJ2-7; 10 positions agree with TRBD1. CDR3 length equals 17 residues. CDR1 is MNHEY and CDR2 is SMNVEV in the germline V gene (reference sequence). The junction had 8 bases not matched to a gene; V was cut back by 0 bases and J by 3 bases.

There are many counts of this clonotype. In DNA, the CDR3 is TGCAGCGTCGAGGGGCAGGGGAATGGCTACACCTTC. Its translation is CSVEGQGNGYTF. The rearrangement uses TRBV29-1 and TRBJ1-2; maybe TRBD1 (6 bases). The CDR3 runs to 12 residues. Germline CDR1 and CDR2: SQVTM and ANQGSEA. V was clipped by 6 bases and J by 6 bases, with 14 bases between them.

This clonotype occurred a few times. The chain links TRBV6-1 to TRBJ1-5, with D possibly TRBD1 on 5 matching bases. The CDR3 extends over 17 amino acids. V gave up 10 bases and J gave up 0 bases, with 22 bases separating them. CDR1 MNHNS and CDR2 SASEGT come from the germline V gene. In nucleotides, the CDR3 is TGTGCCATCGATCCACTGGGGCCGGTTTATAGCAATCAGCCCCAGCATTTT. Its translation is CAIDPLGPVYSNQPQHF.

This clonotype was detected ten times or more. The chain carries TRBV6-6 and TRBJ1-4, with D possibly being TRBD1 (5 bases). Trimming cost V 6 bases and J 6 bases, with 11 bases left between them. The CDR3 consists of 13 residues. Per the germline V gene, CDR1 is MNHNY and CDR2 is SVGAGI (reference sequence). CDR3: CASSSLGDEKLFF. DNA for the CDR3: TGTGCCAGCAGCTCTTTGGGGGATGAAAAACTGTTTTTT.

This clonotype was counted between two and nine times. The rearrangement joins TRBV5-6 to TRBJ1-2, with TRBD1 as a possible D gene (6 bases). CDR1 is SGHDT, CDR2 YYEEEE, per germline. The V end was cut by 5 bases, the J end by 2 bases, with 13 bases between. The CDR3 is 14 amino acids. The CDR3 loop is CASRGWTVNYGYTF. CDR3 DNA sequence: TGTGCCAGCAGGGGCTGGACAGTCAACTATGGCTACACCTTC.

The sample holds a few counts of this clonotype. The chain combines TRBV13 with TRBJ2-6; 11 bases agree with TRBD1. Trimming removed 5 bases from V and 2 bases from J; junction bases left unmatched: 5. The length of the CDR3 is 17 residues. The V gene's germline CDR1 is PRHDT and CDR2 FYEKMQ (reference sequence). In nucleotides, the CDR3 is TGTGCCAGCAGCGGAGGACAGGGGGCCCCTGGGGCCAACGTCCTGACTTTC. This translates into CASSGGQGAPGANVLTF.

The sample holds a few counts of this clonotype. V gene TRBV7-2 combines with J gene TRBJ2-6; tentatively, D is TRBD1 or TRBD2 (5 bases each). V was clipped by 5 bases and J by 0 bases, with 17 bases between them. CDR1 and CDR2 from the germline V gene are SGHTA and FQGNSA. The CDR3 has 18 amino acids. In nucleotides, the CDR3 is TGTGCCAGCAGCCCCCCCGGGACGGACCGCTCTGGGGCCAACGTCCTGACTTTC. This gives the protein CASSPPGTDRSGANVLTF.

This chain uses TRBV24-1 with TRBJ1-5, with D tentatively TRBD1 (6 bases). The V gene lost 3 bases and the J gene lost 10 bases, with 15 bases spanning the gap. CDR3 size: 14 residues. CDR1 and CDR2 from the germline V gene are KGHDR and SFDVKD. The CDR3 protein is CATSDGQWSQPQHF. The CDR3 region has the DNA TGTGCCACCAGTGATGGACAGTGGAGTCAACCCCAGCATTTT.

This clonotype was recorded a few times. The chain links TRBV28 to TRBJ2-2; 8 bases are shared with TRBD2. This CDR3 spans 14 amino acids. Germline V gives CDR1 MDHEN, CDR2 SYDVKM. After removal of 5 bases from V and 6 bases from J, the junction contained 5 bases not matched to a gene. The CDR3: CASSLTSGAGELFF. In nucleotides, the CDR3 is TGTGCCAGCAGTCTCACTAGCGGCGCCGGGGAGCTGTTTTTT.

The genes are TRBV7-9 and TRBJ1-6, with D possibly matching TRBD1 (5 bases). V was clipped by 4 bases and J by 9 bases, with 19 bases between them. This CDR3 comprises 16 residues. Germline CDR1 SEHNR, CDR2 FQNEAQ (reference sequence). This CDR3 is CASSSTPQGGVSPLHF. The CDR3 DNA sequence: TGTGCCAGCAGCTCTACCCCTCAGGGAGGGGTTTCACCCCTCCACTTT.

The J gene is TRBJ2-4, the V gene TRBV13; D unresolved. CDR1 and CDR2 (germline): PRHDT, FYEKMQ (reference sequence). V lost 4 bases and J 0 bases, leaving 10 bases between the germline ends. The CDR3 loop spans 15 amino acids. CDR3 sequence: CASSSGLLAKNIQYF. The CDR3, as DNA: TGTGCCAGCAGCTCTGGTCTTCTAGCCAAAAACATTCAGTACTTC.

In its sample, this clonotype was seen a few times. The chain uses TRBV7-6 and TRBJ2-7, with a possible D match to TRBD2 (5 bases). V gave up 2 bases and J gave up 0 bases, with 8 bases separating them. CDR1 is SGHVS, CDR2 FNYEAQ, per germline. There are 14 residues in the CDR3. DNA of the CDR3: TGTGCCAGCAGCTTAAGAGGGTTCTCCTACGAGCAGTACTTC. Translating gives CASSLRGFSYEQYF.

This clonotype was picked up a small number of times. The rearrangement uses TRBV14 and TRBJ1-2; TRBD1 might be the D (5 bases). The V and J ends lost 1 base and 2 bases respectively, with 11 bases between them. CDR1 and CDR2 from the germline V gene are SGHDN and FVKESK. This CDR3 is 15 amino acids long. Here the CDR3 reads CASSQGYQGNYGYTF. The CDR3 DNA is TGTGCCAGCAGCCAAGGATATCAGGGCAACTATGGCTACACCTTC.

This clonotype was seen repeatedly, ten times or more. The chain has TRBV2 and TRBJ2-3; D is perhaps TRBD1 (5 bases). Germline V lookup: CDR1 SNHLY, CDR2 FYNNEI. This CDR3 spans 17 amino acids. V was pared by 3 bases and J by 1 base, with 17 bases between. CDR3 nucleotide sequence: TGTGCCAGCAGTGATTCCCTTGTAGGGGTTCGCACAGATACGCAGTATTTT. This encodes CASSDSLVGVRTDTQYF.

This clonotype turned up a few times. The CDR3 loop reads CASRLTDRGHQAFF. For the CDR3, the DNA is TGTGCCAGCAGACTCACGGACAGGGGGCATCAAGCTTTCTTT. The chain uses TRBV6-5 and TRBJ1-1; 11 bases map to TRBD1. The CDR3 consists of 14 residues. Unmatched junction bases numbered 9, after V lost 6 bases and J lost 9 bases. Germline lookup yields CDR1 MNHEY and CDR2 SVGAGI.

Of note for this clonotype: The conserved final phenylalanine or tryptophan is absent from the CDR3, which likely points to a read error. The J gene is TRBJ2-7, the V gene TRBV12-3 or TRBV12-4, with D possibly being TRBD1 (5 bases). The CDR3 extends over 12 amino acids. V was cut by 5 bases and J by 8 bases, with 13 bases left in between. The CDR3 region is CASSPIGAKQYL. The DNA for the CDR3 is TGTGCCAGCAGTCCTATAGGGGCGAAGCAGTACCTC.

This chain connects TRBV5-4 to TRBJ2-6; D unresolved. This CDR3 contains 16 residues. With 1 base removed from V and 0 bases from J, the gap between germline ends came to 8 bases. Germline lookup yields CDR1 SGHNT and CDR2 YYREEE (reference sequence). CDR3 residues: CASSLFWGSGANVLTF. The DNA of the CDR3 is TGTGCCAGCAGCTTGTTTTGGGGCTCTGGGGCCAACGTCCTGACTTTC.

The chain employs TRBV25-1 and TRBJ2-7; D perhaps matches TRBD1 (6 bases). The CDR3 is 16 residues long. Germline V gene lookup returns CDR1 MGHDK and CDR2 SYGVNS. V dropped 3 bases and J dropped 1 base, with 16 bases sitting between them. The CDR3 reads CASSEGTGTSSYEQYF. As DNA, the CDR3 is TGTGCCAGCAGTGAGGGCACCGGGACATCTTCCTACGAGCAGTACTTC.

This clonotype showed up just a few times. J is TRBJ2-1 and V is TRBV28, with 8 bases matching TRBD2. Looked up from germline, CDR1 is MDHEN and CDR2 is SYDVKM. This CDR3 is 13 amino acids long. The V gene end was trimmed by 5 bases and the J gene end by 15 bases; junction bases not matched to a gene: 12. The CDR3 region has the DNA TGTGCCAGCAGTCCCACTAGCGGCAGGAAGCCGTTCTTC. It yields the protein CASSPTSGRKPFF.

In nucleotides, the CDR3 is TGCGCCAGCGGGACTGCCGGGGAGCTGTTTTTT. This gives the protein CASGTAGELFF. The rearrangement links TRBV10-1 to TRBJ2-2; TRBD2 might be the D (6 bases). The CDR3 totals 11 residues. Trimming stripped 8 bases from V and 6 bases from J, with 7 bases between. Germline loops: CDR1 WNHNN, CDR2 SYGVQD (reference sequence).

Comment on this clonotype: One end of the junction fails to match germline, which may point to a read error. This chain connects TRBV6-2 or TRBV6-3 to TRBJ2-5, with 9 bases identical to TRBD1. The CDR3 is 9 residues long. CDR1 is MNHEY, CDR2 SVGEGT, per germline. CDR3 sequence: CATGTGLDF. CDR3 bases: TGTGCCACCGGGACAGGGCTGGACTTC.

The J gene is TRBJ2-7, the V gene TRBV4-3, with a possible D match to TRBD2 (5 bases). CDR3 size: 17 residues. Germline lookup yields CDR1 LGHNA and CDR2 YSLEER. Trimming removed 1 base from V and 0 bases from J, with 16 bases in between. The CDR3 is CASSQGVLSGSSYEQYF. CDR3 bases: TGCGCCAGCAGCCAAGGTGTACTGAGCGGCAGCTCCTACGAGCAGTACTTC.

The chain joins TRBV12-3 or TRBV12-4 to TRBJ2-2, with TRBD2 identical over 14 bases. The CDR3 runs 17 residues. The V and J ends lost 6 bases and 2 bases, in that order; junction bases with no gene match: 5. CDR3 DNA sequence: TGTGCCAGCAGGCAGGGACTAGCGGGGGATAACACCGGGGAGCTGTTTTTT. As protein: CASRQGLAGDNTGELFF.

This clonotype was observed a handful of times. This chain's CDR3 is CASSGLAGGPVEQYF. The CDR3, as DNA: TGTGCCAGCAGCGGACTAGCGGGGGGCCCAGTCGAGCAGTACTTC. The chain uses TRBV12-3 or TRBV12-4 and TRBJ2-7, with TRBD2 matching 14 bases. The CDR3 contains 15 residues. V lost 6 bases, J lost 6 bases, and 7 bases stayed unmatched.

The chain employs TRBV20-1 and TRBJ1-2; no clear D gene. The CDR3 totals 13 residues. The germline V gene encodes CDR1 DFQATT and CDR2 SNEGSKA (reference sequence). Trimming removed 0 bases from V and 3 bases from J, with 8 bases in between. CDR3 residues: CSARDKNYYGYTF. CDR3 bases: TGCAGTGCTAGAGATAAGAATTACTATGGCTACACCTTC.